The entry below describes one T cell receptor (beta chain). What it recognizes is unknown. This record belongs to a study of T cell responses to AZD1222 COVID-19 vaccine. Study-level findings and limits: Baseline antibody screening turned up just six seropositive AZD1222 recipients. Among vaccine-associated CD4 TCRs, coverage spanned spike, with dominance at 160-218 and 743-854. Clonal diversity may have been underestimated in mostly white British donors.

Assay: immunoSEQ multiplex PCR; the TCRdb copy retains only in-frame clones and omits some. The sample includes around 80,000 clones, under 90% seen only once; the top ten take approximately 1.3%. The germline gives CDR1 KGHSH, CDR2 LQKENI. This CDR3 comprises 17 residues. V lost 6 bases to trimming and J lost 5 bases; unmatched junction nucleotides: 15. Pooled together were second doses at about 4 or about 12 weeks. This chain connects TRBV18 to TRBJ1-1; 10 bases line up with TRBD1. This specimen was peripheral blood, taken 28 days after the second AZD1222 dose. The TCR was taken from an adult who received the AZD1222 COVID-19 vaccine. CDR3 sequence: CASSPTGGRSRGTEAFF. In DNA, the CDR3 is TGTGCCAGCTCCCCGACAGGGGGCCGGTCGAGAGGTACTGAAGCTTTCTTT. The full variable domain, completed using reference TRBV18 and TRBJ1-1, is NAGVMQNPRHLVRRRGQEARLRCSPMKGHSHVYWYRQLPEEGLKFMVYLQKENIIDESGMPKERFSAEFPKEGPSILRIQQVVRGDSAAYFCASSPTGGRSRGTEAFFGQGTRLTVV.